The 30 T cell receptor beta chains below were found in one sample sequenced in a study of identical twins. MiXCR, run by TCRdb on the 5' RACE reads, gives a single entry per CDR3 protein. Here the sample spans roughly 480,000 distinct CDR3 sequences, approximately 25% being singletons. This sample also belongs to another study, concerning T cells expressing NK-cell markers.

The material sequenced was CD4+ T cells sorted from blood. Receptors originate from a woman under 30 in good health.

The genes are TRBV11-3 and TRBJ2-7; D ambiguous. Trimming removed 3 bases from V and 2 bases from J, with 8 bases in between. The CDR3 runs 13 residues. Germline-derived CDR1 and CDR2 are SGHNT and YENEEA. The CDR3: CASSLRRTYEQYF. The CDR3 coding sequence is TGTGCCAGCAGCTTGAGGCGTACCTACGAGCAGTACTTC.

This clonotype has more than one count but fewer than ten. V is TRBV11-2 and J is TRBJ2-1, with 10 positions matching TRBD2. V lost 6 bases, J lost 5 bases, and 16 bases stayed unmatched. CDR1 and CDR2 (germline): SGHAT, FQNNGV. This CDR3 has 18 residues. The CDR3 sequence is CASSSTSSGGLYNNEQFF. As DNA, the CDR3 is TGTGCCAGCAGTTCTACTTCTAGCGGGGGACTATATAACAATGAGCAGTTCTTC.

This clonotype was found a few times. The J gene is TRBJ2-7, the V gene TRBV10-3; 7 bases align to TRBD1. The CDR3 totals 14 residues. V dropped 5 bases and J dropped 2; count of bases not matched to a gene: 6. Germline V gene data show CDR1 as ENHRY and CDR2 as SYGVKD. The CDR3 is CAISSTGQTYEQYF. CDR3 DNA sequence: TGTGCCATCAGTTCAACGGGACAGACCTACGAGCAGTACTTC.

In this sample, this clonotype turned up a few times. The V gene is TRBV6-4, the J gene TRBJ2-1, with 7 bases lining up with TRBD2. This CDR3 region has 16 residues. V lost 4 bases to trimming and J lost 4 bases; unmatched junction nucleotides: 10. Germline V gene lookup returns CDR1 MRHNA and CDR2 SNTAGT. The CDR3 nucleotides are TGTGCCAGCAGTGGAGCAAGCGGGGCGGCTTACAATGAGCAGTTCTTC. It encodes CASSGASGAAYNEQFF.

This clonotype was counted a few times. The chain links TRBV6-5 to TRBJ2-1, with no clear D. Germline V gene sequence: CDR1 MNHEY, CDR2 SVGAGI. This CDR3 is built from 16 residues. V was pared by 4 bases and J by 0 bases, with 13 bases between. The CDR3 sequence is CASSSPMRFSYNEQFF. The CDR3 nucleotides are TGTGCCAGCAGTTCCCCCATGAGGTTCTCCTACAATGAGCAGTTCTTC.

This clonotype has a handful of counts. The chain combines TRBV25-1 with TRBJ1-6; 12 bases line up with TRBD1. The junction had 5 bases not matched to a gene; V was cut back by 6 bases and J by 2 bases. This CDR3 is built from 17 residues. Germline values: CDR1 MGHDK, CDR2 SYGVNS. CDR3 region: CASRGQGAGAYNSPLHF. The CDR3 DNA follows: TGTGCCAGCAGGGGACAGGGGGCTGGCGCCTATAATTCACCCCTCCACTTT.

CDR3 nucleotides: TGTGCCAGCTCACCCTACGCCCCGAGCTCCTACAATGAGCAGTTCTTC. It codes for CASSPYAPSSYNEQFF. The V gene is TRBV18, the J gene TRBJ2-1; D remains unclear. Germline CDR1 is KGHSH and CDR2 is LQKENI. V lost 3 bases to trimming and J lost 0 bases, with 12 bases between them. CDR3 length equals 16 residues.

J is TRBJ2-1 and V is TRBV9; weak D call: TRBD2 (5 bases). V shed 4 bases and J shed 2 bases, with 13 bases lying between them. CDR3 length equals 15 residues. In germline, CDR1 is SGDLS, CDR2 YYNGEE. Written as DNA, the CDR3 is TGTGCCAGCAGCCCATCGGGCGGGCCCTACAATGAGCAGTTCTTC. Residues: CASSPSGGPYNEQFF.

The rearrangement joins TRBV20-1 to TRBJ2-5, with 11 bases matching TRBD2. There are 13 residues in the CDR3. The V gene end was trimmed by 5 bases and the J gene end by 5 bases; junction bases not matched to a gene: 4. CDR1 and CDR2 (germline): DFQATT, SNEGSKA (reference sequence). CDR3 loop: CSAPTSGGETQYF. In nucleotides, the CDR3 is TGCAGTGCTCCTACTAGCGGGGGCGAGACCCAGTACTTC.

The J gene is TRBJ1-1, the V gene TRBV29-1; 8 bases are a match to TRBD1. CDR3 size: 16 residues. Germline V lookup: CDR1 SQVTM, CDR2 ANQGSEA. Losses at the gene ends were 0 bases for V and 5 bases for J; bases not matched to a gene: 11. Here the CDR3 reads CSVEDQGWDRRTEAFF. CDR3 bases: TGCAGCGTTGAAGATCAAGGTTGGGACAGGCGAACTGAAGCTTTCTTT.

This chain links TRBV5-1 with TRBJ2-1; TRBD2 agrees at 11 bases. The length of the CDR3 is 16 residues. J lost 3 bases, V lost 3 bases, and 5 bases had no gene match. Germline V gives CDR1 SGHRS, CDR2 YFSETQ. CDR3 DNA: TGCGCCAGCAGCTCGGGACTAGCGGAGTTCTACAATGAGCAGTTCTTC. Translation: CASSSGLAEFYNEQFF. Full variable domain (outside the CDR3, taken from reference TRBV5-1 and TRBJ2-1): KAGVTQTPRYLIKTRGQQVTLSCSPISGHRSVSWYQQTPGQGLQFLFEYFSETQRNKGNFPGRFSGRQFSNSRSEMNVSTLELGDSALYLCASSSGLAEFYNEQFFGPGTRLTVL.

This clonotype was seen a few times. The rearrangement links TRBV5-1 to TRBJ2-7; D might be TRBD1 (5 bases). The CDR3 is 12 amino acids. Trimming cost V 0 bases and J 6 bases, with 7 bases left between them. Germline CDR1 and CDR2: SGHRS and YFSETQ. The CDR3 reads CASSLEGAEQYF. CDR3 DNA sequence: TGCGCCAGCAGCTTGGAAGGGGCCGAGCAGTACTTC.

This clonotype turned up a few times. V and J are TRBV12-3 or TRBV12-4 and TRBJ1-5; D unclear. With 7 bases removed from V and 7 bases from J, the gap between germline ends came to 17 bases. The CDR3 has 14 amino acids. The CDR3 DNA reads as TGTGCCAGCACCACAGAGGCCCGGTCCCAGCCCCAGCATTTT. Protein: CASTTEARSQPQHF.

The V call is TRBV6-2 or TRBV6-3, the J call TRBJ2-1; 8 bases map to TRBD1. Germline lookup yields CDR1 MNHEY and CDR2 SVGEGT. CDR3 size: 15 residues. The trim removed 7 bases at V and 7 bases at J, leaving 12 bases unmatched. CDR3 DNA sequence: TGTGCCAGCACCCGGGACAGGAGGACCCAAAATGAGCAGTTCTTC. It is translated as CASTRDRRTQNEQFF.

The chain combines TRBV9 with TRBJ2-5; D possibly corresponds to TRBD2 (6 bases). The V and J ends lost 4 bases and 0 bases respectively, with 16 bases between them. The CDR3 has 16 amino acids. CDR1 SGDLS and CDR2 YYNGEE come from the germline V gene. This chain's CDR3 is CASSPAEGNYQETQYF. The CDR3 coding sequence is TGTGCCAGCAGCCCCGCGGAGGGGAACTACCAAGAGACCCAGTACTTC.

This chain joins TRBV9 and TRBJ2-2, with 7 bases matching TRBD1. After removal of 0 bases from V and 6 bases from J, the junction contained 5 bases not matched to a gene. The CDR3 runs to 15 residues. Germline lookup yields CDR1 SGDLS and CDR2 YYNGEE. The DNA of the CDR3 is TGTGCCAGCAGCGTAGGACAGGGCTCGTCCGGGGAGCTGTTTTTT. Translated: CASSVGQGSSGELFF.

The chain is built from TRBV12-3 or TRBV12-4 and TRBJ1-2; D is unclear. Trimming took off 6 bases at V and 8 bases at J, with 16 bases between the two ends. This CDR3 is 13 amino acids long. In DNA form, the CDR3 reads TGTGCCAGCAGCCTAGGACCCCCCCAAGGCTACACCTTC. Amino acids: CASSLGPPQGYTF.

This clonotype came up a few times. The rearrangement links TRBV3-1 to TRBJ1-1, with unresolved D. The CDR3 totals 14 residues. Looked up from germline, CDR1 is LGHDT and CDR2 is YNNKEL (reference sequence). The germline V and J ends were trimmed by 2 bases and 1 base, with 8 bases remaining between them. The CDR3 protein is CASSQSFRNTEAFF. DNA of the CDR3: TGTGCCAGCAGCCAATCGTTCCGGAACACTGAAGCTTTCTTT.

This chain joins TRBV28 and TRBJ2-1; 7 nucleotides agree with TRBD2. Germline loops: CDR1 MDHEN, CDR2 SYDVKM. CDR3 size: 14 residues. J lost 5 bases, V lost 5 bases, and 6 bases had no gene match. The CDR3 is CASSPAGPDNEQFF. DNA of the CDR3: TGTGCCAGCAGTCCAGCGGGACCCGACAATGAGCAGTTCTTC.

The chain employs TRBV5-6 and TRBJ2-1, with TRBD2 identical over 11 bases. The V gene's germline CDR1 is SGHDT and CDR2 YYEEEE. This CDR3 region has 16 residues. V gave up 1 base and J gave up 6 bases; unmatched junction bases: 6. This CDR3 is CASSLLRTSGLNEQFF. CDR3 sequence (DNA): TGTGCCAGCAGCTTGTTGCGGACTAGCGGGCTCAATGAGCAGTTCTTC.

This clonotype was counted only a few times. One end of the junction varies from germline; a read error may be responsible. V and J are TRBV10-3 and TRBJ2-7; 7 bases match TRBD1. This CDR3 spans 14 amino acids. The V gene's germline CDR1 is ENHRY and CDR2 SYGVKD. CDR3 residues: CAISQSQGSREQYF. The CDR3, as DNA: TGTGCCATCAGTCAGTCACAGGGGAGTAGGGAGCAGTACTTC.

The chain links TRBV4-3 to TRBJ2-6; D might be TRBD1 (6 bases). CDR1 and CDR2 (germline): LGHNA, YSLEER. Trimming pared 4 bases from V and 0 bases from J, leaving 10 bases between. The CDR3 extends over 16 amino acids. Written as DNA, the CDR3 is TGCGCCAGCAGCCGCCTGGACAGCTCTGGGGCCAACGTCCTGACTTTC. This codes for CASSRLDSSGANVLTF.

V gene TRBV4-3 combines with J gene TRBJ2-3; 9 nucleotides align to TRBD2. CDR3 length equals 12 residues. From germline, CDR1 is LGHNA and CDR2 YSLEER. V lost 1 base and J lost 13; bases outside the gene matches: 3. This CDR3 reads CASSQGSGREYF. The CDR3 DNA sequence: TGCGCCAGCAGCCAAGGTAGCGGGAGAGAGTATTTT.

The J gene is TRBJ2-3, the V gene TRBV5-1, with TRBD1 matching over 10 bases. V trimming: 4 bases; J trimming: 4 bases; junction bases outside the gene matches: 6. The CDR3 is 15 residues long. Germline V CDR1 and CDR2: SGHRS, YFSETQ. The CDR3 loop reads CASSNSGTGADTQYF. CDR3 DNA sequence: TGCGCCAGCAGCAATTCCGGGACAGGGGCAGATACGCAGTATTTT. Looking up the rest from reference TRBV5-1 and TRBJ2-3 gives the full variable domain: KAGVTQTPRYLIKTRGQQVTLSCSPISGHRSVSWYQQTPGQGLQFLFEYFSETQRNKGNFPGRFSGRQFSNSRSEMNVSTLELGDSALYLCASSNSGTGADTQYFGPGTRLTVL.

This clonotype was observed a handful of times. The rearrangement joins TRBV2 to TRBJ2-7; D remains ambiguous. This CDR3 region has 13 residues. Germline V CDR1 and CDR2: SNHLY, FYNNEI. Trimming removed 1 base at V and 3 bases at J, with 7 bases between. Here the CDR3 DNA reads TGTGCCAGCAGTGAAGACAGAAACTACGAGCAGTACTTC. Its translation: CASSEDRNYEQYF. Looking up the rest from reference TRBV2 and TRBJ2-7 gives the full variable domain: EPEVTQTPSHQVTQMGQEVILRCVPISNHLYFYWYRQILGQKVEFLVSFYNNEISEKSEIFDDQFSVERPDGSNFTLKIRSTKLEDSAMYFCASSEDRNYEQYFGPGTRLTVT.

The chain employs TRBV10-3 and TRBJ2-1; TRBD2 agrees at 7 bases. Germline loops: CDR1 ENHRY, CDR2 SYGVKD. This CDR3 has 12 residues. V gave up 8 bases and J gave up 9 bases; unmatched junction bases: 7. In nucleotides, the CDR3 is TGTGCCATCGCGCGGGAGAGGGGTGAGCAGTTCTTC. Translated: CAIARERGEQFF.

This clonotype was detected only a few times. The chain's CDR3 is CASSAHRGDNEQFF. In nucleotides, the CDR3 is TGTGCCAGCAGTGCACACAGGGGGGACAATGAGCAGTTCTTC. The V gene is TRBV6-2 or TRBV6-3, the J gene TRBJ2-1, with 8 nucleotides matching TRBD1. V lost 5 bases, J lost 5 bases, and 5 bases stayed unmatched. The CDR3 totals 14 residues. CDR1 is MNHEY and CDR2 is SVGEGT in the germline V gene.

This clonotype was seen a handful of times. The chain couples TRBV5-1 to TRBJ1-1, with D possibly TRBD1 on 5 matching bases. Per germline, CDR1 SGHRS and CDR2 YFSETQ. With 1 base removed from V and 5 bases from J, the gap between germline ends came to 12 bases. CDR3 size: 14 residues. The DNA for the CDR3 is TGCGCCAGCAGCTTGAGATTTGGGGGGACTGAAGCTTTCTTT. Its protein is CASSLRFGGTEAFF. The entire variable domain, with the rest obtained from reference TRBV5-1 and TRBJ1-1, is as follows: KAGVTQTPRYLIKTRGQQVTLSCSPISGHRSVSWYQQTPGQGLQFLFEYFSETQRNKGNFPGRFSGRQFSNSRSEMNVSTLELGDSALYLCASSLRFGGTEAFFGQGTRLTVV.

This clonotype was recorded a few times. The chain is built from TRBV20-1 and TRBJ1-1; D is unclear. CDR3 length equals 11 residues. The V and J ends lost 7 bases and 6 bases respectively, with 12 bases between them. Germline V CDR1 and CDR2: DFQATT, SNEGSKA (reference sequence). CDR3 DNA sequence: TGCAGTGTCCGACGGCGGGCTGAAGCTTTCTTT. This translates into CSVRRRAEAFF.

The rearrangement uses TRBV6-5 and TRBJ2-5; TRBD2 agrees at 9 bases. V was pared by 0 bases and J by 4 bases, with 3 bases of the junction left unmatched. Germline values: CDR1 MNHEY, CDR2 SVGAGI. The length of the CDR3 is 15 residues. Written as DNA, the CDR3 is TGTGCCAGCAGTTACTCCCCAGCGGGAGGAGAGACCCAGTACTTC. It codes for CASSYSPAGGETQYF.